Presented here are 29 T cell receptor beta chains from one specimen sequenced in a study of STAT5B mutations in CD4+ large granular lymphocyte leukemia. Generated by immunoSEQ multiplex PCR, the TCRdb table keeps only in-frame clones and is missing some. The data show some 34,000 clones, about 76% seen once. Sequenced material: CD4+ T cells from blood buffy coats. The origin of the receptors is a human donor in good health.

This sequence joins TRBV29-1 and TRBJ2-3, with D maybe TRBD1 (6 bases). Trimming stripped 5 bases from V and 6 bases from J, with 15 bases between. This CDR3 spans 13 amino acids. Germline-derived CDR1 and CDR2 are SQVTM and ANQGSEA. CDR3 sequence reads: CSVPGPTGDTQYF. In DNA form, the CDR3 reads TGCAGCGTTCCGGGCCCCACAGGGGATACGCAGTATTTT.

The V gene is TRBV9, the J gene TRBJ1-1; D unresolved. The V end was cut by 2 bases, the J end by 1 base, with 6 bases between. Germline values: CDR1 SGDLS, CDR2 YYNGEE. The CDR3 length is 13 residues. This CDR3 reads CASSVLQNTEAFF. In DNA, the CDR3 is TGTGCCAGCAGCGTCCTCCAGAACACTGAAGCTTTCTTT. Full variable domain (remainder filled in from reference TRBV9 and TRBJ1-1): DSGVTQTPKHLITATGQRVTLRCSPRSGDLSVYWYQQSLDQGLQFLIQYYNGEERAKGNILERFSAQQFPDLHSELNLSSLELGDSALYFCASSVLQNTEAFFGQGTRLTVV.

The chain has TRBV5-1 and TRBJ2-1; 11 bases are shared with TRBD1. CDR3 length equals 16 residues. J was trimmed by 7 bases and V by 0 bases; bases with no gene match: 6. In germline, CDR1 is SGHRS, CDR2 YFSETQ. The CDR3 region has the DNA TGCGCCAGCAGCTTGGGCCGGACAGGGGGCCCGAATGAGCAGTTCTTC. Its translation: CASSLGRTGGPNEQFF.

The rearrangement links TRBV11-2 to TRBJ2-7, with D possibly matching TRBD1 (6 bases). This CDR3 spans 15 amino acids. V dropped 1 base and J dropped 2 bases, with 12 bases sitting between them. Germline CDR1 and CDR2: SGHAT and FQNNGV. CDR3 DNA: TGTGCCAGCAGCTTAGGATCAGGGGACCCCTACGAGCAGTACTTC. Its protein product is CASSLGSGDPYEQYF.

In regard to this clone: This CDR3 is also generated by other DNA sequences in the sample. The V and J genes are TRBV6-5 and TRBJ1-5, with 7 positions matching TRBD1. The CDR3 has 12 residues. The V gene end was trimmed by 6 bases and the J gene end by 5 bases; junction bases not matched to a gene: 1. Germline loops: CDR1 MNHEY, CDR2 SVGAGI. The CDR3 loop is CASRQGDQPQHF. The CDR3 nucleotides read TGTGCCAGCAGGCAGGGGGATCAGCCCCAGCATTTT.

The V gene is TRBV7-6, the J gene TRBJ2-7, with D perhaps being TRBD1 or TRBD2 (6 bases each). This CDR3 comprises 17 residues. V shed 2 bases and J shed 3 bases, with 20 bases lying between them. CDR1 is SGHVS and CDR2 is FNYEAQ in the germline V gene. The CDR3: CASSLSWGAAGNYEQYF. The CDR3 DNA reads as TGTGCCAGCAGCTTATCATGGGGGGCGGCGGGGAACTACGAGCAGTACTTC. The variable domain in full, with the rest retrieved from reference TRBV7-6 and TRBJ2-7, is GAGVSQSPRYKVTKRGQDVALRCDPISGHVSLYWYRQALGQGPEFLTYFNYEAQQDKSGLPNDRFSAERPEGSISTLTIQRTEQRDSAMYRCASSLSWGAAGNYEQYFGPGTRLTVT.

This chain connects TRBV6-5 to TRBJ1-2; possible D gene TRBD1, 5 bases. Germline CDR1 and CDR2: MNHEY and SVGAGI. CDR3 size: 14 residues. Trimming shortened V by 0 bases and J by 5 bases, and 10 bases separated the two germline ends. CDR3: CASSYSLGQYGYTF. The DNA for the CDR3 is TGTGCCAGCAGTTACTCGCTGGGGCAGTATGGCTACACCTTC.

The chain has TRBV10-3 and TRBJ1-1; D remains ambiguous. The germline V gene encodes CDR1 ENHRY and CDR2 SYGVKD. V was shortened by 5 bases and J by 1 base, with 8 bases between the two germline ends. The CDR3 is made up of 13 amino acids. CDR3 in DNA: TGTGCCATCAGTATGACGGCGAACACTGAAGCTTTCTTT. It translates to CAISMTANTEAFF.

The chain uses TRBV11-2 and TRBJ1-6; TRBD1 is a possible D gene (6 bases). The CDR3 runs 15 residues. Trimming took off 3 bases at V and 8 bases at J, with 14 bases between the two ends. Germline V lookup: CDR1 SGHAT, CDR2 FQNNGV. In DNA, the CDR3 is TGTGCCAGCAGCTTCCTCCAGGGGTTGGATTCACCCCTCCACTTT. It translates to CASSFLQGLDSPLHF. Using reference TRBV11-2 and TRBJ1-6 for the parts outside the CDR3, the full variable domain is EAGVAQSPRYKIIEKRQSVAFWCNPISGHATLYWYQQILGQGPKLLIQFQNNGVVDDSQLPKDRFSAERLKGVDSTLKIQPAKLEDSAVYLCASSFLQGLDSPLHFGNGTRLTVT.

The genes are TRBV6-4 and TRBJ1-2, with D perhaps TRBD1 (5 bases). Looked up from germline, CDR1 is MRHNA and CDR2 is SNTAGT. V was cut by 0 bases and J by 4 bases, with 9 bases left in between. The CDR3 length is 14 residues. In DNA form, the CDR3 reads TGTGCCAGCAGTGACTCGGCGGGGCTCTATGGCTACACCTTC. This sequence encodes CASSDSAGLYGYTF.

This clone occurred a few times. The rearrangement links TRBV7-9 to TRBJ2-1; possible D gene TRBD2, 6 bases. V was pared by 8 bases and J by 6 bases, with 14 bases between. The CDR3 runs to 13 residues. Germline CDR1 is SEHNR and CDR2 is FQNEAQ (reference sequence). The chain's CDR3 is CASARREGNEQFF. CDR3 nucleotide sequence: TGTGCCAGCGCCCGGAGGGAAGGCAATGAGCAGTTCTTC.

The rearrangement joins TRBV6-5 to TRBJ1-3, with TRBD1 matching 7 bases. The V gene's germline CDR1 is MNHEY and CDR2 SVGAGI. The CDR3 extends over 14 amino acids. V lost 6 bases, J lost 7 bases, and 9 bases stayed unmatched. CDR3 sequence: CASRPTGRRNTIYF. CDR3 sequence (DNA): TGTGCCAGCAGACCGACAGGGAGGCGCAACACCATATATTTT.

The sample holds one count of this clone. This chain joins TRBV6-6 and TRBJ1-5; maybe TRBD1 (6 bases). CDR3 length: 12 residues. V dropped 6 bases and J dropped 7 bases, with 10 bases sitting between them. Germline lookup yields CDR1 MNHNY and CDR2 SVGAGI (reference sequence). DNA for the CDR3: TGTGCCAGCAGCTCGGGACAACAGCCCCAGCATTTT. Protein sequence: CASSSGQQPQHF.

V gene TRBV2 combines with J gene TRBJ2-7; 7 bases fit TRBD1. Trimming took 7 bases from V and 3 from J; bases not matched to a gene: 6. CDR3 length equals 13 residues. The germline V gene encodes CDR1 SNHLY and CDR2 FYNNEI. The DNA for the CDR3 is TGTGCCAGCAAAAGGGACAGTCTCTACGAGCAGTACTTC. Its protein product is CASKRDSLYEQYF.

The chain has TRBV29-1 and TRBJ1-4, with 7 positions matching TRBD1. V shed 7 bases and J 4 bases; nucleotides not matched to a gene: 6. The CDR3 loop spans 13 amino acids. CDR1 and CDR2 (germline): SQVTM, ANQGSEA. The CDR3 region is CSASTGVNEKLFF. The CDR3 bases are TGCAGCGCCAGTACAGGGGTTAATGAAAAACTGTTTTTT.

V usage is TRBV30 and J usage is TRBJ2-7, with D perhaps TRBD2 (5 bases). The CDR3 length is 12 residues. Germline V gene sequence: CDR1 GTSNPN, CDR2 SVGIG (reference sequence). CDR3 in amino acids: CAMETGGYEQYF. In nucleotides, the CDR3 is TGTGCTATGGAGACCGGAGGCTACGAGCAGTACTTC.

V and J are TRBV27 and TRBJ2-5; no clear D gene. Germline assignment: CDR1 MNHEY and CDR2 SMNVEV (reference sequence). Trimming left V 0 bases short and J 5 bases short, with 10 bases between. The CDR3 extends over 14 amino acids. CDR3 loop: CASSLSGLFETQYF. The CDR3 DNA reads TGTGCCAGCAGTTTATCGGGCCTATTCGAGACCCAGTACTTC.

The V gene is TRBV2, the J gene TRBJ1-1, with a possible D match to TRBD1 (6 bases). Trimming took 6 bases from V and 5 from J, leaving 16 bases between them. Germline CDR1 reads SNHLY; CDR2 reads FYNNEI. This CDR3 is built from 14 residues. DNA for the CDR3: TGTGCCAGCAGCCGCAGGGGAGAGGGGACTGAAGCTTTCTTT. Translated, it gives CASSRRGEGTEAFF.

The chain uses TRBV27 and TRBJ2-7; TRBD2 might be the D (5 bases). V lost 3 bases and J lost 3, with 9 bases in between. Germline lookup yields CDR1 MNHEY and CDR2 SMNVEV (reference sequence). The CDR3 is 13 amino acids. In DNA, the CDR3 is TGTGCCAGCAGTTTCGTCGAGGGCTACGAGCAGTACTTC. Translating it yields CASSFVEGYEQYF.

CDR3 amino acids: CAWSVHRGDYGYTF. The CDR3 DNA follows: TGTGCCTGGAGTGTACATCGGGGGGACTATGGCTACACCTTC. This chain uses TRBV30 with TRBJ1-2; a weak D match, TRBD1 (5 bases). The CDR3 is 14 amino acids. Trimming shortened V by 0 bases and J by 3 bases, and 11 bases separated the two germline ends. The germline V gene has CDR1 GTSNPN and CDR2 SVGIG (reference sequence).

The rearrangement uses TRBV6-1 and TRBJ1-1; 7 bases are shared with TRBD1. The CDR3 covers 15 residues. Looked up from germline, CDR1 is MNHNS and CDR2 is SASEGT. The junction had 5 bases not matched to a gene; V was cut back by 3 bases and J by 1 base. This chain's CDR3 is CASSDKGQPNTEAFF. The CDR3 DNA reads TGTGCCAGCAGTGACAAGGGACAGCCGAACACTGAAGCTTTCTTT.

The chain recombines TRBV2 with TRBJ2-7, with 9 bases matching TRBD1. Germline V gene lookup returns CDR1 SNHLY and CDR2 FYNNEI. The V segment lost 8 bases and the J segment 7 bases; nucleotides outside the gene matches: 9. The CDR3 consists of 13 residues. The CDR3 DNA reads as TGTGCCAGCTCAGGGGCCGGGACAGGGGAGCAGTACTTC. As protein: CASSGAGTGEQYF.

The DNA of the CDR3 is TGTGCCAGTAGTGGTCGCGAGGGCGAGTCCAAAAGGCGCGAGCAGTACTTC. It encodes CASSGREGESKRREQYF. V gene TRBV19 combines with J gene TRBJ2-7; D is perhaps TRBD2 (5 bases). Germline CDR1 and CDR2: LNHDA and SQIVND (reference sequence). The CDR3 spans 17 residues. V dropped 5 bases and J dropped 6 bases, with 26 bases sitting between them.

The chain links TRBV6-1 to TRBJ1-6, with no clear D. CDR1 is MNHNS and CDR2 is SASEGT in the germline V gene. The CDR3 runs to 15 residues. V was trimmed by 1 base and J by 7 bases, leaving 11 bases between them. CDR3 sequence: CASSEVWASNSPLHF. In nucleotides, the CDR3 is TGTGCCAGCAGTGAAGTTTGGGCCTCAAATTCACCCCTCCACTTT.

This chain links TRBV9 with TRBJ2-5; D is unresolved. Germline loops: CDR1 SGDLS, CDR2 YYNGEE. The CDR3 is 14 residues long. Trimming removed 4 bases at V and 1 base at J, with 11 bases between. The CDR3 loop is CASSLTAGQETQYF. In DNA, the CDR3 is TGTGCCAGCAGCCTCACGGCCGGCCAAGAGACCCAGTACTTC.

The V and J genes are TRBV19 and TRBJ2-3; D perhaps matches TRBD2 (6 bases). The germline V and J ends were trimmed by 5 bases and 14 bases, with 14 bases remaining between them. The CDR3 has 11 residues. The germline CDR1 and CDR2 sequences are LNHDA and SQIVND (reference sequence). CDR3 sequence reads: CASSDGTFRYF. CDR3 sequence (DNA): TGTGCCAGTAGTGATGGGACTTTTAGGTATTTT.

This clone has just a few counts. The rearrangement links TRBV9 to TRBJ1-1; D call uncertain. CDR1 and CDR2 from the germline V gene are SGDLS and YYNGEE. V was cut by 4 bases and J by 5 bases, with 15 bases left in between. The CDR3 has 14 amino acids. CDR3 region: CASSPRVERTEAFF. The DNA of the CDR3 is TGTGCCAGCAGCCCCCGAGTGGAAAGGACTGAAGCTTTCTTT.

The chain uses TRBV19 and TRBJ2-7; D unclear. CDR1 LNHDA and CDR2 SQIVND come from the germline V gene (reference sequence). The CDR3 has 13 amino acids. The V end was cut by 2 bases, the J end by 6 bases, with 11 bases between. The CDR3 region has the DNA TGTGCCAGTAGTATAATGTGGGAAAGCGAGCAGTACTTC. Translation gives CASSIMWESEQYF.

This chain joins TRBV14 and TRBJ1-2, with 9 bases that match TRBD1. Germline V gene lookup returns CDR1 SGHDN and CDR2 FVKESK. V lost 2 bases to trimming and J lost 4 bases; unmatched junction nucleotides: 5. The CDR3 extends over 15 amino acids. The DNA of the CDR3 is TGTGCCAGCAGCCAAAAGACAGGGGGTAGCTATGGCTACACCTTC. Protein product: CASSQKTGGSYGYTF.